Given below is one T cell receptor (beta chain) in context. In the authors' workflow: From reference gene primer amplification, estimates of nucleated cell counts were derived. The protocol was immunoSEQ multiplex PCR, while the TCRdb copy is restricted to in-frame clones and leaves out a portion. V and J calls and clone size are given by that table; D and trimming were obtained from the DNA. Seen here are under 60,000 clones, 90% observed once, and the top ten hold around 3%. The data originate from a study of blood T cell repertoires in COVID-19. Study-level background: From T cells, B-cell-depleted T cells, or PBMCs came the material, which was cDNA or gDNA.

The V gene's germline CDR1 is KGHSH and CDR2 LQKENI. Trimming cost V 3 bases and J 3 bases; bases outside gene matches: 7. The CDR3 runs to 15 residues. Source material: peripheral blood. The sequence derives from a human donor in a cohort sampled during active COVID-19. The chain employs TRBV18 and TRBJ2-7, with 8 bases fitting TRBD1. The CDR3 loop reads CASSPGQEALYEQYF. In nucleotides, the CDR3 is TGTGCCAGCTCACCGGGACAGGAAGCCCTCTACGAGCAGTACTTC.